The 22 T cell receptor beta chains below come from one sample, sequenced in a study of T cell responses to AZD1222 COVID-19 vaccine. Here immunoSEQ multiplex PCR was the method, and the copy in TCRdb shows in-frame clones only, minus some. The table includes 130,000 or so clones, roughly 92% detected once. The sequenced sample was peripheral blood, obtained on day 0 of AZD1222 vaccination. The receptors derive from an adult in good health.

The chain combines TRBV27 with TRBJ1-1; D is possibly TRBD1 (5 bases). The CDR3 extends over 18 amino acids. The ends were cut back, 6 bases at V and 0 bases at J, with 23 bases in the middle. Germline CDR1 is MNHEY and CDR2 is SMNVEV (reference sequence). The CDR3 sequence: CASSTALGLGSMNTEAFF. In nucleotides, the CDR3 is TGTGCCAGCAGCACAGCCCTGGGACTTGGCTCCATGAACACTGAAGCTTTCTTT.

This rearrangement joins TRBV4-1 to TRBJ1-1; no firm D call. The CDR3 totals 14 residues. The V end lost 0 bases, the J end lost 0 bases, and 5 bases lay between the germline ends. Germline loops: CDR1 MGHRA, CDR2 YSYEKL. The CDR3 sequence is CASSQEGMNTEAFF. Here the CDR3 DNA reads TGCGCCAGCAGCCAAGAAGGGATGAACACTGAAGCTTTCTTT.

This chain links TRBV9 with TRBJ2-3; a possible D gene is TRBD1 (6 bases). This CDR3 is built from 16 residues. Germline loops: CDR1 SGDLS, CDR2 YYNGEE. The V gene lost 0 bases and the J gene lost 7 bases, with 18 bases spanning the gap. CDR3 protein: CASSVGNREIVYTQYF. The CDR3 DNA reads as TGTGCCAGCAGCGTAGGTAACAGGGAAATCGTTTATACGCAGTATTTT.

The CDR3: CASSSPGLGSTDTQYF. The CDR3, as DNA: TGTGCCAGCAGTTCCCCGGGACTAGGTAGCACAGATACGCAGTATTTT. This chain joins TRBV27 and TRBJ2-3, with TRBD2 matching 8 bases. This CDR3 spans 16 amino acids. J lost 0 bases, V lost 4 bases, and 6 bases had no gene match. CDR1 and CDR2 from the germline V gene are MNHEY and SMNVEV (reference sequence).

The chain couples TRBV6-5 to TRBJ2-7; D is unresolved. Trimming left V 0 bases short and J 4 bases short, with 16 bases between. There are 16 residues in the CDR3. Germline CDR1 MNHEY, CDR2 SVGAGI. CDR3 sequence reads: CASSYSMVGPFYEQYF. CDR3 nucleotide sequence: TGTGCCAGCAGTTACTCGATGGTGGGCCCATTTTACGAGCAGTACTTC.

This chain uses TRBV19 with TRBJ2-1, with D uncertain. Germline V gives CDR1 LNHDA, CDR2 SQIVND (reference sequence). This CDR3 region has 14 residues. Trimming left V 2 bases short and J 5 bases short, with 10 bases between. CDR3 DNA sequence: TGTGCCAGTAGTATAACCATATGGGACAATGAGCAGTTCTTC. Translating it yields CASSITIWDNEQFF.

This rearrangement joins TRBV12-3 or TRBV12-4 to TRBJ1-2; D not certain. The CDR3 has 13 residues. Trimming shortened V by 7 bases and J by 5 bases, and 14 bases separated the two germline ends. The CDR3 spells CASTNREAYGYTF. The CDR3 region has the DNA TGTGCCAGCACAAATCGGGAGGCGTATGGCTACACCTTC.

This chain joins TRBV2 and TRBJ2-7, with TRBD1 matching over 10 bases. The CDR3 totals 15 residues. The germline V gene encodes CDR1 SNHLY and CDR2 FYNNEI. Trimming took 6 bases from V and 4 from J; bases not matched to a gene: 9. CDR3 in DNA: TGTGCCAGCAGGGGTGGACAGGGGGAGTCGTACGAGCAGTACTTC. Amino acids: CASRGGQGESYEQYF.

The genes are TRBV10-3 and TRBJ2-3; D possibly corresponds to TRBD2 (6 bases). V gave up 2 bases and J gave up 2 bases, with 8 bases separating them. CDR1 is ENHRY, CDR2 SYGVKD, per germline. There are 14 residues in the CDR3. The DNA for the CDR3 is TGTGCCATCAGTGAGGGAGGGTACACAGATACGCAGTATTTT. Its protein product is CAISEGGYTDTQYF.

This clone was counted a single time. Other DNA sequences of this sample code for an identical CDR3. The chain couples TRBV27 to TRBJ1-5; no clear D. Germline V lookup: CDR1 MNHEY, CDR2 SMNVEV (reference sequence). The CDR3 is made up of 12 amino acids. V gave up 3 bases and J gave up 6 bases, with 6 bases separating them. CDR3 region: CASSLLGQPQHF. CDR3 nucleotides: TGTGCCAGCAGTTTGCTAGGTCAGCCCCAGCATTTT.

This clone was seen a single time. This chain connects TRBV20-1 to TRBJ1-2; D perhaps matches TRBD1 (5 bases). The CDR3 is made up of 14 amino acids. The V gene lost 3 bases and the J gene lost 4 bases, with 15 bases spanning the gap. Germline-derived CDR1 and CDR2 are DFQATT and SNEGSKA (reference sequence). For the CDR3, the DNA is TGCAGTGCTAGTTACTCCGGGGGTTCCTATGGCTACACCTTC. Residues: CSASYSGGSYGYTF.

The gene calls are TRBV29-1 and TRBJ1-2; possible D gene TRBD1, 6 bases. The CDR3 spans 14 residues. Germline loops: CDR1 SQVTM, CDR2 ANQGSEA. V gave up 7 bases and J gave up 0 bases, with 15 bases separating them. The CDR3: CSGLGTTPNYGYTF. The CDR3 DNA follows: TGCAGCGGGCTCGGGACAACCCCTAACTATGGCTACACCTTC.

The V gene is TRBV6-6, the J gene TRBJ1-2; D remains unclear. The germline gives CDR1 MNHNY, CDR2 SVGAGI (reference sequence). Trimming removed 7 bases from V and 6 bases from J, with 12 bases in between. This CDR3 spans 12 amino acids. CDR3 in DNA: TGTGCCAGCAACCGGAGGTATGATGGCTACACCTTC. Translation gives CASNRRYDGYTF.

This clone was seen once. The rearrangement joins TRBV3-1 (or the pseudogene TRBV3-2) to TRBJ2-5; possibly TRBD1 for D (6 bases). The ends were cut back, 5 bases at V and 5 bases at J, with 18 bases in the middle. Germline-derived CDR1 and CDR2 are LGHDT and YNNKEL (reference sequence). This CDR3 contains 15 residues. The DNA of the CDR3 is TGTGCCAGCAGCTCCTCTTCACAGGGACGGGAGACCCAGTACTTC. It specifies CASSSSSQGRETQYF.

This chain joins TRBV5-1 and TRBJ1-3, with TRBD1 matching over 9 bases. The germline CDR1 and CDR2 sequences are SGHRS and YFSETQ. The length of the CDR3 is 15 residues. The V gene end was trimmed by 4 bases and the J gene end by 2 bases; junction bases not matched to a gene: 4. CDR3 coding DNA: TGCGCCAGCAGCACCGGGACAGGGACTGGAAACACCATATATTTT. Translation gives CASSTGTGTGNTIYF.

V gene TRBV18 combines with J gene TRBJ2-5; D remains unclear. Germline CDR1 reads KGHSH; CDR2 reads LQKENI. CDR3 length: 12 amino acids. Trimming shortened V by 1 base and J by 3 bases, and 3 bases separated the two germline ends. CDR3 nucleotide sequence: TGTGCCAGCTCACCACGGGAAGAGACCCAGTACTTC. Amino acid sequence: CASSPREETQYF.

V gene TRBV6-2 or TRBV6-3 combines with J gene TRBJ1-6, with no clear D. Trimming took off 2 bases at V and 11 bases at J, with 4 bases between the two ends. The CDR3 loop spans 11 amino acids. Germline CDR1 reads MNHEY; CDR2 reads SVGEGT. CDR3: CASSYRTPLHF. The CDR3 nucleotides read TGTGCCAGCAGTTACAGAACACCCCTCCACTTT.

The chain joins TRBV7-2 to TRBJ1-1; D unresolved. Looked up from germline, CDR1 is SGHTA and CDR2 is FQGNSA. The CDR3 length is 11 residues. The V gene lost 1 base and the J gene lost 8 bases, with 5 bases spanning the gap. The CDR3 is CASSLGQEAFF. The DNA of the CDR3 is TGTGCCAGCAGCTTAGGGCAGGAAGCTTTCTTT.

The genes are TRBV2 and TRBJ1-2; D might be TRBD1 (6 bases). The germline CDR1 and CDR2 sequences are SNHLY and FYNNEI. The ends were cut back, 7 bases at V and 0 bases at J, with 15 bases in the middle. CDR3 length equals 15 residues. The CDR3 region has the DNA TGTGCCAGCACCATTCGGGGGGCCCCTAACTATGGCTACACCTTC. Its translation is CASTIRGAPNYGYTF.

The J gene is TRBJ1-1, the V gene TRBV5-1; D is unclear. Germline loops: CDR1 SGHRS, CDR2 YFSETQ. The CDR3 totals 14 residues. V was clipped by 0 bases and J by 7 bases, with 13 bases between them. The DNA of the CDR3 is TGCGCCAGCAGCTTGGCCCTATGGGGTATTGAAGCTTTCTTT. Encoded protein: CASSLALWGIEAFF.

The rearrangement uses TRBV27 and TRBJ1-1, with D possibly being TRBD1 (6 bases). The CDR3 covers 13 residues. The V and J ends lost 7 bases and 6 bases respectively, with 15 bases between them. The germline gives CDR1 MNHEY, CDR2 SMNVEV (reference sequence). The CDR3 region has the DNA TGTGCCAGCACCGCACAGGGAAACTCTGAAGCTTTCTTT. It translates to CASTAQGNSEAFF.

This rearrangement joins TRBV6-2 or TRBV6-3 to TRBJ2-1; weak D call: TRBD2 (7 bases). The CDR3 is 18 residues long. Germline loops: CDR1 MNHEY, CDR2 SVGEGT. Trimming left V 0 bases short and J 0 bases short, with 15 bases between. CDR3 nucleotide sequence: TGTGCCAGCAGTTACTCGAGAGAGGGGGGGCGCTCCTACAATGAGCAGTTCTTC. Its translation: CASSYSREGGRSYNEQFF.